The next 19 T cell receptor beta chains were all read from a single sample in a study of T-cell reconstitution after alpha-beta-depleted transplantation in children. The library targeted TCRbeta and was prepared with unique molecular identifiers. Using its own MiXCR run on the PCR reads, TCRdb lists one record per CDR3 protein. In the table there are fewer than 550,000 distinct CDR3 sequences, 10% to 12% of which are singletons. This specimen consisted of PBMCs, mostly from graft donor cells, obtained 180 days after TCRalphabeta/CD19-depleted stem cell transplant. The receptors come from a female patient between 2 and 15 years old who had a stem cell transplant for aplastic anemia, so the T cells may come from the graft donor.

The chain links TRBV3-1 to TRBJ2-3; D might be TRBD2 (5 bases). The germline CDR1 and CDR2 sequences are LGHDT and YNNKEL (reference sequence). Between the trimmed V and J ends, which lost 3 bases and 5 bases, there was a span of 18 bases. The CDR3 totals 16 residues. Here the CDR3 reads CASSHGLRANQDTQYF. CDR3 coding DNA: TGTGCCAGCAGCCATGGACTGAGGGCTAATCAAGATACGCAGTATTTT.

This clonotype was seen only a few times. This chain links TRBV7-3 with TRBJ2-4, with D unclear. The CDR3 extends over 13 amino acids. V was trimmed by 5 bases and J by 5 bases, leaving 10 bases between them. Germline assignment: CDR1 SGHTA and CDR2 FQGTGA. The CDR3 region has the DNA TGTGCCAGCAGCCCCGGGTCCCAAAACATTCAGTACTTC. It encodes CASSPGSQNIQYF.

This clonotype turned up a few times. The chain is built from TRBV6-5 and TRBJ2-4; TRBD2 might be the D (6 bases). The CDR3 is made up of 16 amino acids. With 3 bases removed from V and 0 bases from J, the gap between germline ends came to 12 bases. Germline CDR1 and CDR2: MNHEY and SVGAGI. Here the CDR3 reads CASSYGGGIAKNIQYF. DNA for the CDR3: TGTGCCAGCAGTTATGGTGGCGGGATAGCCAAAAACATTCAGTACTTC.

This clonotype was seen ten or more times. The rearrangement joins TRBV3-1 to TRBJ2-1; D call uncertain. The germline CDR1 and CDR2 sequences are LGHDT and YNNKEL (reference sequence). Between the trimmed V and J ends, which lost 1 base and 8 bases, there was a span of 12 bases. This CDR3 has 14 amino acids. The CDR3 loop reads CASSQVRSVDEQFF. The CDR3 DNA follows: TGTGCCAGCAGCCAAGTGCGCAGTGTCGATGAGCAGTTCTTC.

This chain links TRBV12-3 or TRBV12-4 with TRBJ2-7, with D hard to call. Trimming removed 3 bases from V and 0 bases from J, with 9 bases in between. CDR3 length: 14 amino acids. The CDR3 here is CASSFYTSSYEQYF. The CDR3 coding sequence is TGTGCCAGCAGTTTTTACACCAGCTCCTACGAGCAGTACTTC.

This clonotype has a count of ten or more. The genes are TRBV7-2 and TRBJ2-1; possible D gene TRBD2, 5 bases. V lost 2 bases, J lost 4 bases, and 18 bases lay in between. CDR1 and CDR2 from the germline V gene are SGHTA and FQGNSA. The CDR3 has 17 residues. CDR3 sequence: CASSLILLFGGYNEQFF. Written as DNA, the CDR3 is TGTGCCAGCAGCTTAATCCTGTTATTTGGAGGTTACAATGAGCAGTTCTTC.

This clonotype has more than one count but fewer than ten. The gene calls are TRBV20-1 and TRBJ2-7; TRBD1 or TRBD2 may be the D gene (5 bases each). CDR1 is DFQATT, CDR2 SNEGSKA, per germline (reference sequence). The CDR3 is made up of 15 amino acids. V lost 0 bases and J 1 base, leaving 13 bases between the germline ends. CDR3 DNA: TGCAGTGCTAGAGATCAAGGGACGGGATCCTACGAGCAGTACTTC. Protein product: CSARDQGTGSYEQYF.

On this clonotype: The germline gene is not matched at one end of the junction; a read error may be the cause. The chain links TRBV28 to TRBJ2-2, with D possibly being TRBD1 or TRBD2 (5 bases each). CDR3 length: 15 amino acids. Per the germline V gene, CDR1 is MDHEN and CDR2 is SYDVKM. The chain's CDR3 is CATLPGRSNTGELFF. The CDR3 DNA sequence: TGTGCCACCCTTCCGGGGCGGTCGAACACCGGGGAGCTGTTTTTC.

The rearrangement links TRBV7-3 to TRBJ2-1; 12 bases map to TRBD2. V gave up 5 bases and J gave up 8 bases; unmatched junction bases: 7. CDR3 size: 15 residues. CDR1 and CDR2 from the germline V gene are SGHTA and FQGTGA. This CDR3 is CASSPGLAGSYEQFF. The CDR3 DNA reads TGTGCCAGCAGCCCCGGACTAGCGGGATCTTATGAGCAGTTCTTC.

The gene calls are TRBV7-2 and TRBJ2-1; 9 bases are a match to TRBD2. Germline CDR1 SGHTA, CDR2 FQGNSA. CDR3 length: 16 residues. V shed 3 bases and J 6 bases; nucleotides not matched to a gene: 9. The CDR3 nucleotides are TGTGCCAGCAGCTTTTTTGCGGGAGGGCCCTCCAATGAGCAGTTCTTC. This gives the protein CASSFFAGGPSNEQFF.

This clonotype was found a few times. V is TRBV27 and J is TRBJ1-1, with a possible D match to TRBD1 (6 bases). Germline V gene sequence: CDR1 MNHEY, CDR2 SMNVEV (reference sequence). The CDR3 is 16 amino acids. The ends were cut back, 0 bases at V and 1 base at J, with 12 bases in the middle. The CDR3 DNA sequence: TGTGCCAGCAGTTTATCTTGGGGGGCGAAGAACACTGAAGCTTTCTTT. Its translation is CASSLSWGAKNTEAFF.

This clonotype showed up just a few times. The chain recombines TRBV20-1 with TRBJ2-1, with D unclear. Trimming shortened V by 5 bases and J by 8 bases, and 19 bases separated the two germline ends. The CDR3 loop spans 14 amino acids. The germline V gene encodes CDR1 DFQATT and CDR2 SNEGSKA (reference sequence). CDR3 DNA sequence: TGCAGTGCTTGGGTGGAGTCGCCATCTGATGAGCAGTTCTTC. Encoded protein: CSAWVESPSDEQFF.

The rearrangement joins TRBV5-6 to TRBJ2-7; the match to TRBD1 covers 7 bases. The CDR3 totals 14 residues. CDR1 is SGHDT, CDR2 YYEEEE, per germline. The V and J ends lost 4 bases and 0 bases, in that order; junction bases with no gene match: 4. The CDR3 nucleotides are TGTGCCAGCAGCATTGGGACAGTCTCCTACGAGCAGTACTTC. As protein: CASSIGTVSYEQYF.

Only a few counts were recorded for this clonotype. The rearrangement joins TRBV4-3 to TRBJ2-7; TRBD1 or TRBD2 may be the D gene (5 bases each). Trimming took off 4 bases at V and 0 bases at J, with 19 bases between the two ends. The germline V gene encodes CDR1 LGHNA and CDR2 YSLEER. The CDR3 loop spans 17 amino acids. The CDR3 bases are TGCGCCAGCAGCCGCGACTCCGGGACGTGGAACTCCTACGAGCAGTACTTC. Translating it yields CASSRDSGTWNSYEQYF.

The chain uses TRBV27 and TRBJ1-5; D is unclear. The CDR3 sequence is 13 residues long. Germline loops: CDR1 MNHEY, CDR2 SMNVEV (reference sequence). Trimming took 1 base from V and 4 from J, leaving 5 bases between them. The CDR3 loop is CASSLLVNQPQHF. The CDR3 bases are TGTGCCAGCAGTTTATTGGTTAATCAGCCCCAGCATTTT.

The chain recombines TRBV5-1 with TRBJ1-2; possible D gene TRBD1, 6 bases. The CDR3 spans 15 residues. Trimming stripped 0 bases from V and 3 bases from J, with 12 bases between. Per germline, CDR1 SGHRS and CDR2 YFSETQ. CDR3 sequence: CASSLGRGIDYGYTF. The CDR3 DNA follows: TGCGCCAGCAGCTTGGGCAGGGGTATTGACTATGGCTACACCTTC. The full variable domain, in which reference TRBV5-1 and TRBJ1-2 provide the parts outside the CDR3, is KAGVTQTPRYLIKTRGQQVTLSCSPISGHRSVSWYQQTPGQGLQFLFEYFSETQRNKGNFPGRFSGRQFSNSRSEMNVSTLELGDSALYLCASSLGRGIDYGYTFGSGTRLTVV.

This clonotype showed up just a few times. The genes are TRBV7-2 and TRBJ2-1; D not certain. The V end was cut by 2 bases, the J end by 1 base, with 9 bases between. CDR1 is SGHTA and CDR2 is FQGNSA in the germline V gene. There are 15 residues in the CDR3. CDR3 region: CASSLWLGSYNEQFF. The CDR3 DNA reads TGTGCCAGCAGCTTATGGCTAGGTTCCTACAATGAGCAGTTCTTC.

This clonotype was counted between two and nine times. The chain joins TRBV5-1 to TRBJ2-1; 7 bases agree with TRBD2. Germline V gene sequence: CDR1 SGHRS, CDR2 YFSETQ. V trimming: 0 bases; J trimming: 3 bases; junction bases outside the gene matches: 9. The CDR3 sequence is 17 residues long. DNA for the CDR3: TGCGCCAGCAGCTTGGGCGGGGGACGGACGAACTACAATGAGCAGTTCTTC. It codes for CASSLGGGRTNYNEQFF. Full variable domain (outside the CDR3, taken from reference TRBV5-1 and TRBJ2-1): KAGVTQTPRYLIKTRGQQVTLSCSPISGHRSVSWYQQTPGQGLQFLFEYFSETQRNKGNFPGRFSGRQFSNSRSEMNVSTLELGDSALYLCASSLGGGRTNYNEQFFGPGTRLTVL.

This clonotype has only a few counts. This rearrangement joins TRBV15 to TRBJ1-5; D not certain. Germline loops: CDR1 LNHNV, CDR2 YYDKDF (reference sequence). Trimming cost V 6 bases and J 7 bases, with 13 bases left between them. The length of the CDR3 is 13 residues. In DNA, the CDR3 is TGTGCCACCAGGAATGAGGTCGGGCAGCCCCAGCATTTT. It is translated as CATRNEVGQPQHF.